The 7 T cell receptor beta chains below were found in one sample sequenced in a study of T cell changes during pregnancy in multiple sclerosis. This table comes from immunoSEQ multiplex PCR, and its TCRdb copy is limited to in-frame clones, with some not included. The sample includes around 50,000 clones, around 92% of them seen just once. The sequenced sample was CD4+ T cells from peripheral blood mononuclear cells, obtained after pregnancy. All receptors come from a female donor in good health, enrolled as a control in a pregnancy study.

Only one count was recorded for this clone. The chain joins TRBV7-9 to TRBJ2-1; 12 nucleotides line up with TRBD2. This CDR3 has 17 amino acids. Germline assignment: CDR1 SEHNR and CDR2 FQNEAQ (reference sequence). Trimming took 2 bases from V and 7 from J; bases not matched to a gene: 9. The CDR3 DNA is TGTGCCAGCAGCTTATCGTCTAGCGGGGGGGCGTTAAATGAGCAGTTCTTC. Protein product: CASSLSSSGGALNEQFF.

J is TRBJ2-3 and V is TRBV4-2, with 12 positions matching TRBD2. The CDR3 has 17 residues. The J segment lost 1 base and the V segment lost 0 bases, leaving 2 bases of the junction unmatched. CDR1 is LGHNA, CDR2 YNFKEQ, per germline. CDR3 in DNA: TGTGCCAGCAGCCAAGAACGGACTAGCGGGGGCACAGATACGCAGTATTTT. This encodes CASSQERTSGGTDTQYF.

The J gene is TRBJ2-2, the V gene TRBV6-5; D is possibly TRBD1 (5 bases). CDR1 is MNHEY and CDR2 is SVGAGI in the germline V gene. The CDR3 is made up of 13 amino acids. The ends were cut back, 7 bases at V and 1 base at J, with 7 bases in the middle. The chain's CDR3 is CASKRGNTGELFF. The CDR3 DNA reads as TGTGCCAGCAAAAGGGGGAACACCGGGGAGCTGTTTTTT.

The chain recombines TRBV2 with TRBJ2-7; a possible D gene is TRBD1 (5 bases). The CDR3 covers 17 residues. The germline V gene has CDR1 SNHLY and CDR2 FYNNEI. Trimming cost V 0 bases and J 3 bases, with 18 bases left between them. This chain's CDR3 is CASSEAKPWVQGYEQYF. DNA for the CDR3: TGTGCCAGCAGTGAAGCTAAGCCTTGGGTGCAGGGCTACGAGCAGTACTTC.

This chain uses TRBV18 with TRBJ1-5; D may be TRBD1 (5 bases). CDR3 size: 16 residues. The ends were cut back, 0 bases at V and 3 bases at J, with 12 bases in the middle. Germline-derived CDR1 and CDR2 are KGHSH and LQKENI. CDR3 bases: TGTGCCAGCTCACCACCAGGGGCCAGGGTCAATCAGCCCCAGCATTTT. This codes for CASSPPGARVNQPQHF.

This chain links TRBV27 with TRBJ1-4, with 7 bases fitting TRBD1. From germline, CDR1 is MNHEY and CDR2 SMNVEV (reference sequence). The CDR3 has 12 residues. V was pared by 5 bases and J by 13 bases, with 7 bases of the junction left unmatched. CDR3 bases: TGTGCCAGCAGTCCCCCCCAGGGGGGACTGTTTTTT. Its protein is CASSPPQGGLFF. Using reference TRBV27 and TRBJ1-4 for the parts outside the CDR3, the full variable domain is EAQVTQNPRYLITVTGKKLTVTCSQNMNHEYMSWYRQDPGLGLRQIYYSMNVEVTDKGDVPEGYKVSRKEKRNFPLILESPSPNQTSLYFCASSPPQGGLFFGSGTQLSVL.

The CDR3 nucleotides are TGTGCCAGCAGCTACAGCCCGACAGGGGCTGGGGAGCAGTACTTC. This codes for CASSYSPTGAGEQYF. V gene TRBV5-8 combines with J gene TRBJ2-7; 8 bases agree with TRBD1. The ends lost 3 bases at V and 7 bases at J; junction bases unmatched: 12. Germline-derived CDR1 and CDR2 are SGHTS and YDEGEE. This CDR3 is 15 amino acids long.